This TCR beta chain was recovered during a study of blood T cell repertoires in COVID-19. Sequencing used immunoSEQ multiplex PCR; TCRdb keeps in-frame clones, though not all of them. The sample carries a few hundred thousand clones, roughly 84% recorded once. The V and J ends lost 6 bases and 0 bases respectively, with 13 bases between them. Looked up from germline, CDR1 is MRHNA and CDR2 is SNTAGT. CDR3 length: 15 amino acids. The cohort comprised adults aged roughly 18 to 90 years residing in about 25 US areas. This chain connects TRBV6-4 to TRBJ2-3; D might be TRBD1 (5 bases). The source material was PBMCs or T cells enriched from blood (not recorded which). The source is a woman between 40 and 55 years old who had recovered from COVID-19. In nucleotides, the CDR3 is TGTGCCAGCAGCCTCCTAGGGGCTAGCACAGATACGCAGTATTTT. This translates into CASSLLGASTDTQYF.